A selection of T cell receptor beta chains follows, all from one sample in a study of T cells in Graves' hyperthyroidism and ophthalmopathy. TCRdb re-analysed the multiplex PCR reads in MiXCR, keeping a single row per CDR3 protein. The sample has hundreds of thousands of distinct CDR3 sequences, roughly 14% seen once. Sequencing input: blood. The receptors shown here come from a woman aged 30 to 39 with Graves' hyperthyroidism that later progressed to Graves' ophthalmopathy. CDR3s include the opening cysteine and the closing phenylalanine or tryptophan. Fields, in order: clone size, D gene, CDR3 length, J gene, V gene, CDR3 DNA, CDR3 protein. A D gene is named only where the DNA matches it firmly. Part of the rows lack a size; the others show once, few, many or a class for expanded clones.

abundance: many; d_gene: .; len: 16; j_gene: TRBJ1-5; v_gene: TRBV27; CDR3nt: TGTGCCAGCAGTTTAACCGGGGGCAGTTCCCTTCAGCCCCAGCATTTT; CDR3aa: CASSLTGGSSLQPQHF
abundance: many; d_gene: .; len: 15; j_gene: TRBJ1-2; v_gene: TRBV11-2; CDR3nt: TGTGCCAGCAGCTTAAATGCAGACTTTAACTATGGCTACACCTTC; CDR3aa: CASSLNADFNYGYTF
abundance: many; d_gene: TRBD2; len: 13; j_gene: TRBJ2-2; v_gene: TRBV6-1; CDR3nt: TGTGCCAGCAGGAATAGCGGGAGAGGGGAGCTGTTTTTT; CDR3aa: CASRNSGRGELFF
abundance: .; d_gene: .; len: 16; j_gene: TRBJ1-6; v_gene: TRBV6-1; CDR3nt: TGTGCCAGCTATGGTCGCTCAAGCTCCTATAATTCACCCCTCCACTTT; CDR3aa: CASYGRSSSYNSPLHF
abundance: few; d_gene: TRBD1; len: 15; j_gene: TRBJ1-2; v_gene: TRBV6-5; CDR3nt: TGTGCCAGCAGTTACTCCGACAGGGGAGCCTATGGCTACACCTTC; CDR3aa: CASSYSDRGAYGYTF
abundance: many; d_gene: .; len: 14; j_gene: TRBJ1-1; v_gene: TRBV12-3/TRBV12-4; CDR3nt: TGTGCCAGCAGTTTATTTTTAGTGAACACTGAAGCTTTCTTT; CDR3aa: CASSLFLVNTEAFF
abundance: .; d_gene: .; len: 14; j_gene: TRBJ1-1; v_gene: TRBV19; CDR3nt: TGTGCCAGTAGTCTCGGGGGCGCGGGCACTGAAGCTTTCTTT; CDR3aa: CASSLGGAGTEAFF
abundance: .; d_gene: .; len: 15; j_gene: TRBJ1-5; v_gene: TRBV4-3; CDR3nt: TGCGCCAGCAGCCAAGATTTTTCGGGGACTCAGCCCCAGCATTTT; CDR3aa: CASSQDFSGTQPQHF
abundance: few; d_gene: .; len: 16; j_gene: TRBJ2-6; v_gene: TRBV5-1; CDR3nt: TGCGCCAGCCTCCCGGGACTCATCTCTGGGGCCAACGTCCTGACTTTC; CDR3aa: CASLPGLISGANVLTF
abundance: few; d_gene: .; len: 10; j_gene: TRBJ1-1; v_gene: TRBV12-3/TRBV12-4; CDR3nt: TGTGCCAGCAAAGACACTGAAGCTTTCTTT; CDR3aa: CASKDTEAFF
abundance: many; d_gene: .; len: 12; j_gene: TRBJ1-2; v_gene: TRBV30; CDR3nt: TGTGCCTGGTCCCGGGGCGGGAGTTTCTACACCTTC; CDR3aa: CAWSRGGSFYTF